Presented here are 10 T cell receptor beta chains from one specimen sequenced in a study of cytomegalovirus exposure and HLA in healthy donors. Primers for the PCR totalled 60 Vbeta and 13 Jbeta. Clones were sequenced by immunoSEQ multiplex PCR, and TCRdb holds only the in-frame ones, with some missing. The table lists approximately 150,000 clones, about 80% of them singletons. Source material: PBMCs. The origin of the receptors is a man in his forties or fifties in good health and CMV-seronegative.

This clone was seen only once. The CDR3 spells CASSLGTSLAGELFF. The CDR3 DNA sequence: TGTGCCAGCAGCCTCGGGACTAGCCTCGCCGGGGAGCTGTTTTTT. V usage is TRBV5-6 and J usage is TRBJ2-2, with 9 bases fitting TRBD2. V lost 4 bases to trimming and J lost 6 bases; unmatched junction nucleotides: 7. Germline V gives CDR1 SGHDT, CDR2 YYEEEE. CDR3 length: 15 amino acids. Filled out from reference TRBV5-6 and TRBJ2-2, the complete variable domain reads DAGVTQSPTHLIKTRGQQVTLRCSPKSGHDTVSWYQQALGQGPQFIFQYYEEEERQRGNFPDRFSGHQFPNYSSELNVNALLLGDSALYLCASSLGTSLAGELFFGEGSRLTVL.

This chain connects TRBV11-2 to TRBJ2-7; 12 bases match TRBD1. Germline CDR1 and CDR2: SGHAT and FQNNGV. This CDR3 comprises 15 residues. Losses at the gene ends were 3 bases for V and 7 bases for J; bases not matched to a gene: 7. The chain's CDR3 is CASSFKGTGGLEQYF. The CDR3 DNA reads TGTGCCAGCAGCTTTAAGGGGACAGGGGGCTTGGAGCAGTACTTC.

The chain combines TRBV29-1 with TRBJ2-4; 10 bases map to TRBD1. The CDR3 loop spans 17 amino acids. V lost 6 bases, J lost 0 bases, and 11 bases stayed unmatched. Per the germline V gene, CDR1 is SQVTM and CDR2 is ANQGSEA. DNA for the CDR3: TGCAGCGTCCGTCAGGACAGGGGGAATTTAGCCAAAAACATTCAGTACTTC. It codes for CSVRQDRGNLAKNIQYF.

The chain has TRBV27 and TRBJ1-4; tentative D call: TRBD1 (5 bases). The CDR3 spans 14 residues. Between the trimmed V and J ends, which lost 4 bases and 3 bases, there was a span of 9 bases. CDR1 and CDR2 from the germline V gene are MNHEY and SMNVEV (reference sequence). The DNA for the CDR3 is TGTGCCAGCAGTTCAGGGTTGGCTAATGAAAAACTGTTTTTT. Residues: CASSSGLANEKLFF.

This rearrangement joins TRBV28 to TRBJ2-1; D is undetermined. Trimming pared 5 bases from V and 1 base from J, leaving 9 bases between. Germline lookup yields CDR1 MDHEN and CDR2 SYDVKM. The CDR3 sequence is 14 residues long. CDR3 nucleotides: TGTGCCAGCAGTGATCCGAGGTCCTACAATGAGCAGTTCTTC. This encodes CASSDPRSYNEQFF.

This clone was recorded a few times. The sample contains more than one DNA sequence encoding this CDR3. V gene TRBV15 combines with J gene TRBJ2-4; tentative D call: TRBD2 (5 bases). This CDR3 has 15 residues. Trimming shortened V by 4 bases and J by 4 bases, and 14 bases separated the two germline ends. Germline V gives CDR1 LNHNV, CDR2 YYDKDF (reference sequence). The DNA for the CDR3 is TGTGCCACCAGCAATCCTCGATTAGCGAAAAACATTCAGTACTTC. Amino acids: CATSNPRLAKNIQYF.

The chain combines TRBV2 with TRBJ2-7; 10 bases align to TRBD1. This CDR3 is 18 amino acids long. The junction had 16 bases not matched to a gene; V was cut back by 4 bases and J by 4 bases. The germline V gene encodes CDR1 SNHLY and CDR2 FYNNEI. The CDR3 bases are TGTGCCAGCAGTGCCTACGGCTCCGGGACAGGGGAGAGGTACGAGCAGTACGTC. This translates into CASSAYGSGTGERYEQYV.

The rearrangement joins TRBV6-6 to TRBJ2-7, with a weak D call TRBD2 (6 bases). CDR1 and CDR2 (germline): MNHNY, SVGAGI (reference sequence). V was shortened by 6 bases and J by 0 bases, with 12 bases between the two germline ends. CDR3 size: 14 residues. The CDR3 here is CASRKRESSYEQYF. CDR3 DNA: TGTGCCAGCAGAAAACGGGAGAGCTCCTACGAGCAGTACTTC.

This clone was seen a handful of times. This chain joins TRBV5-1 and TRBJ2-1; D possibly corresponds to TRBD1 (6 bases). The CDR3 is 14 amino acids. The V and J ends lost 0 bases and 4 bases respectively, with 8 bases between them. Germline-derived CDR1 and CDR2 are SGHRS and YFSETQ. The CDR3 coding sequence is TGCGCCAGCAGCTTGGGACAGGATTACAATGAGCAGTTCTTC. This encodes CASSLGQDYNEQFF.

The J gene is TRBJ1-1, the V gene TRBV7-9; D is perhaps TRBD1 (6 bases). Looked up from germline, CDR1 is SEHNR and CDR2 is FQNEAQ (reference sequence). The CDR3 runs 13 residues. The V and J ends lost 6 bases and 7 bases respectively, with 15 bases between them. CDR3 amino acids: CASRSYETGEAFF. For the CDR3, the DNA is TGTGCCAGCAGGTCCTATGAGACAGGTGAAGCTTTCTTT.